A selection of T cell receptor beta chains follows, all from one sample in a study of early T cells in non-severe SARS-CoV-2 infection. TCRdb re-analysed the 5' RACE reads in MiXCR, keeping a single row per CDR3 protein. The table lists 20,000 to 25,000 distinct CDR3 sequences, over 4% of them singletons. The specimen sequenced was whole blood. These receptors were collected from an adult who was a healthcare worker with PCR-confirmed SARS-CoV-2 infection or an uninfected control (not recorded which). The CDR3 runs from the conserved cysteine through the conserved F or W. The order of the fields is V gene, D gene, clone size, J gene, CDR3 length, CDR3 protein, CDR3 DNA. A D gene is named only where the DNA matches it firmly. Rows give clone size only sometimes, using once, few, many, or a class for an expanded clone.

TRBV24-1	NA	NA	TRBJ2-1	15	CATSDPEGPGNEQFF	TGTGCCACCAGTGATCCAGAGGGGCCGGGCAATGAGCAGTTCTTC
TRBV7-6	NA	many	TRBJ2-3	14	CASSLVGLADTQYF	TGTGCCAGCAGCTTAGTGGGGCTAGCAGATACGCAGTATTTT
TRBV11-2	NA	many	TRBJ1-2	13	CASSLGTAYGYTF	TGTGCCAGCAGCTTAGGGACAGCCTATGGCTACACCTTC
TRBV12-3/TRBV12-4	TRBD2	once	TRBJ2-1	16	CASSPLGTRSYNEQFF	TGTGCCAGCAGTCCCTTGGGGACTAGATCTTACAATGAGCAGTTCTTC
TRBV5-5	NA	NA	TRBJ2-1	15	CASSLGWTRGNEQFF	TGTGCCAGCAGCTTAGGCTGGACCAGAGGAAATGAGCAGTTCTTC
TRBV19	NA	many	TRBJ2-3	14	CASSITRVESTQYF	TGTGCCAGTAGTATAACCAGGGTAGAGTCTACGCAGTATTTT
TRBV12-3/TRBV12-4	TRBD1	many	TRBJ1-5	18	CASSRTGPMSGVNQPQHF	TGTGCCAGCAGTCGGACAGGTCCCATGTCGGGGGTCAATCAGCCCCAGCATTTT
TRBV29-1	NA	many	TRBJ1-2	14	CSVGQAIANYGYTF	TGCAGCGTTGGGCAGGCAATCGCTAACTATGGCTACACCTTC
TRBV4-1	NA	many	TRBJ1-4	18	CASSPRDSPIATNEKLFF	TGCGCCAGCAGCCCTCGAGACAGCCCGATTGCAACTAATGAAAAACTGTTTTTT
TRBV11-2	NA	many	TRBJ1-1	13	CASSPGHYTEAFF	TGTGCCAGCAGCCCAGGACACTACACTGAAGCTTTCTTT
TRBV21-1	NA	NA	TRBJ2-3	15	CASSLRVPSTDTQYF	TGTGCCAGCAGCCTGAGGGTGCCTAGCACAGATACGCAGTATTTT
TRBV28	NA	many	TRBJ2-7	13	CASSRLGSYEQYF	TGTGCCAGCAGCCGCCTCGGATCCTACGAGCAGTACTTC
TRBV5-4	NA	many	TRBJ2-3	14	CASSQISSTDTQYF	TGTGCCAGCAGCCAGATATCTAGCACAGATACGCAGTATTTT
TRBV7-2	NA	many	TRBJ2-3	13	CASSLGRAGTQYF	TGTGCCAGCAGCTTAGGAAGGGCTGGTACGCAGTATTTT
TRBV6-5	TRBD1	many	TRBJ2-5	15	CASSLDRGVQETQYF	TGTGCCAGCAGTTTAGACAGGGGAGTCCAAGAGACCCAGTACTTC
TRBV4-2	NA	NA	TRBJ2-1	17	CASSQETSFQGYNEQFF	TGTGCCAGCAGCCAGGAGACTAGTTTTCAAGGCTACAATGAGCAGTTCTTC
TRBV20-1	NA	many	TRBJ1-1	14	CSARDRGFEVGAFF	TGCAGTGCTAGAGACCGAGGGTTCGAGGTGGGAGCTTTCTTT
TRBV24-1	TRBD1	NA	TRBJ2-3	15	CATSPGQGRADTQYF	TGTGCCACCAGCCCGGGACAGGGGAGGGCAGATACGCAGTATTTT
TRBV20-1	NA	many	TRBJ2-5	14	CSAPGPRTQETQYF	TGCAGTGCCCCGGGACCCAGAACCCAAGAGACCCAGTACTTC
TRBV7-6	TRBD1	many	TRBJ1-1	15	CASSYPTGAGTEAFF	TGTGCCAGCAGCTATCCGACAGGGGCGGGCACTGAAGCTTTCTTT
TRBV3-1	NA	many	TRBJ2-7	16	CASSQDGRVASYEQYF	TGTGCCAGCAGCCAAGATGGCAGGGTGGCTTCCTACGAGCAGTACTTC
TRBV9	NA	many	TRBJ1-5	15	CASSPFGTSGEPQHF	TGTGCCAGCAGCCCCTTCGGGACTTCTGGTGAGCCCCAGCATTTT
TRBV10-1	NA	many	TRBJ1-1	16	CASSEGRQVHPRAAFF	TGCGCCAGCAGTGAGGGGCGACAGGTTCACCCCCGAGCCGCTTTCTTT
TRBV5-1	NA	few	TRBJ2-5	15	CASSLGNSGEETQYF	TGCGCCAGCAGCTTGGGGAATTCAGGAGAGGAGACCCAGTACTTC
TRBV28	NA	many	TRBJ2-5	13	CASSEGRKETQYF	TGTGCCAGCAGTGAAGGACGTAAAGAGACCCAGTACTTC
TRBV10-3	NA	many	TRBJ1-5	17	CAISGDGTPWGNQPQHF	TGTGCCATCAGTGGTGACGGGACCCCCTGGGGGAATCAGCCCCAGCATTTT
TRBV5-4	TRBD1	many	TRBJ2-3	13	CATIGQGPDTQYF	TGTGCCACCATCGGACAGGGCCCAGATACGCAGTATTTT
TRBV2	TRBD1	many	TRBJ2-2	14	CASSERTGIGELFF	TGTGCCAGCAGTGAGCGGACAGGGATCGGGGAGCTGTTTTTT
TRBV20-1	TRBD2	many	TRBJ2-3	14	CSARSSGGLLRQYF	TGCAGTGCTAGATCTAGCGGGGGCCTACTCCGCCAGTATTTT
TRBV7-2	NA	many	TRBJ2-7	14	CASSFKYRDYEQYF	TGTGCCAGCAGCTTCAAGTACAGGGACTACGAGCAGTACTTC
TRBV11-1	NA	few	TRBJ2-1	13	CASSPGTYNEQFF	TGTGCCAGCAGCCCGGGGACGTACAATGAGCAGTTCTTC
TRBV7-9	TRBD1	many	TRBJ1-6	13	CASSPTGNSPLHF	TGTGCCAGCAGCCCGACAGGGAATTCACCCCTCCACTTT
TRBV7-2	TRBD1	many	TRBJ2-5	14	CASSFDRGQETQYF	TGTGCCAGCAGCTTTGACAGGGGACAAGAGACCCAGTACTTC
TRBV28	TRBD1	NA	TRBJ2-7	15	CASNIPGTGTYEQYF	TGTGCCAGCAACATCCCCGGGACAGGTACCTACGAGCAGTACTTC
TRBV6-2/TRBV6-3	NA	few	TRBJ2-3	12	CASSLTEDTQYF	TGTGCCAGCAGCCTCACAGAGGATACGCAGTATTTT
TRBV10-3	NA	many	TRBJ2-7	14	CAISGAGRTYEQYF	TGTGCCATCAGTGGAGCAGGGAGGACCTACGAGCAGTACTTC
TRBV5-4	TRBD1	many	TRBJ1-6	15	CASSLVTGENSPLHF	TGTGCCAGCAGCTTGGTCACAGGGGAAAATTCACCCCTCCACTTT
TRBV28	NA	once	TRBJ1-5	14	CASSFRGGLQPQHF	TGTGCCAGCAGTTTCCGCGGGGGTCTCCAGCCCCAGCATTTT
TRBV5-1	TRBD1	many	TRBJ2-7	17	CASSLAMSQGASYEQYF	TGCGCCAGCAGCTTGGCCATGTCGCAGGGGGCCTCCTACGAGCAGTACTTC
TRBV7-2	NA	many	TRBJ2-3	13	CASSSTATDTQYF	TGTGCCAGCAGCTCGACAGCTACAGATACGCAGTATTTT
TRBV7-9	TRBD1	many	TRBJ1-1	14	CASSRQGVVTEAFF	TGTGCCAGCAGCAGACAGGGGGTAGTCACTGAAGCTTTCTTT
TRBV19	NA	NA	TRBJ1-5	13	CASSRPSNQPQHF	TGTGCCAGTAGTAGACCGAGCAATCAGCCCCAGCATTTT
TRBV10-3	NA	few	TRBJ2-3	17	CAISESGGGYLTDTQYF	TGTGCCATCAGTGAGTCGGGTGGCGGGTACCTCACAGATACGCAGTATTTT
TRBV6-2/TRBV6-3	NA	many	TRBJ2-2	15	CASSYVTRDTGELFF	TGTGCCAGCAGTTACGTGACTAGGGACACCGGGGAGCTGTTTTTT
TRBV10-3	NA	many	TRBJ2-4	13	CAISDAGPNIQYF	TGTGCCATCAGTGATGCGGGACCTAACATTCAGTACTTC
TRBV10-3	NA	many	TRBJ1-1	13	CAIRRGFDTEAFF	TGTGCCATCAGGAGGGGGTTCGACACTGAAGCTTTCTTT
TRBV2	NA	NA	TRBJ1-1	11	CASSQDTEAFF	TGTGCCAGCAGCCAGGACACTGAAGCTTTCTTT
TRBV24-1	TRBD1	many	TRBJ1-2	18	CATSDGWDSPQYNYGYTF	TGTGCCACCAGTGACGGGTGGGACAGCCCGCAATACAACTATGGCTACACCTTC
TRBV28	TRBD2	many	TRBJ2-3	17	CASSFQLAGGFRDTQYF	TGTGCCAGCAGTTTCCAACTAGCGGGGGGGTTCAGAGATACGCAGTATTTT
TRBV7-2	NA	many	TRBJ2-5	16	CASSLAHSGGIETQYF	TGTGCCAGCAGCTTAGCGCATTCGGGGGGCATAGAGACCCAGTACTTC
TRBV6-2/TRBV6-3	NA	many	TRBJ2-1	15	CASSDQQSSYNEQFF	TGTGCCAGCAGTGACCAGCAGTCCTCCTACAATGAGCAGTTCTTC
TRBV28	NA	few	TRBJ2-7	14	CASSVTGTLHEQYF	TGTGCCAGCAGTGTGACAGGGACTTTGCACGAGCAGTACTTC
TRBV6-2/TRBV6-3	TRBD2	many	TRBJ2-1	16	CASSYLAGSSYNEQFF	TGTGCCAGCAGTTATTTAGCGGGGAGCTCCTACAATGAGCAGTTCTTC
TRBV12-3/TRBV12-4	NA	NA	TRBJ2-3	14	CASSFPEGSDTQYF	TGTGCCAGCAGTTTTCCGGAGGGATCGGATACGCAGTATTTT
TRBV18	NA	many	TRBJ1-5	14	CASSPVDSNQPQHF	TGTGCCAGCTCACCGGTGGATAGCAATCAGCCCCAGCATTTT
TRBV27	NA	NA	TRBJ1-1	13	CASSRNRELEAFF	TGTGCCAGCAGTAGAAACAGGGAGCTTGAAGCTTTCTTT
TRBV6-2/TRBV6-3	NA	many	TRBJ2-1	17	CASSYFTGSMDDNEQFF	TGTGCCAGCAGTTACTTCACAGGCTCAATGGACGACAATGAGCAGTTCTTC
TRBV20-1	NA	NA	TRBJ2-3	15	CSARAGRGGTDTQYF	TGCAGTGCTCGGGCAGGTCGGGGCGGCACAGATACGCAGTATTTT
TRBV4-3	NA	many	TRBJ1-4	16	CASSQDREGVREKLFF	TGCGCCAGCAGCCAAGATAGGGAGGGTGTACGGGAAAAACTGTTTTTT
TRBV6-5	TRBD1	NA	TRBJ1-2	14	CASSNRGRGSGYTF	TGTGCCAGCAGTAACAGGGGGCGCGGGTCTGGCTACACCTTC